Listed here are 3 T cell receptor beta chains from one sample, sequenced in a study of T cells expressing NK-cell markers. TCRdb derives one entry per CDR3 protein from the 5' RACE reads, leaving out DNA. The repertoire table contains 550,000 to 600,000 distinct CDR3 sequences. What was sequenced was blood T cells: a sorted CD56 or NKG2C T cell subset, CD4+ or CD8+ T cells, or bulk PBMC T cells (not recorded which). The source is a man younger than 35 in good health.

The chain links TRBV11-2 to TRBJ2-1; TCRdb's D call, TRBD2, is unchecked because there is no DNA. The CDR3 has 21 amino acids. Germline V gives CDR1 SGHAT, CDR2 FQNNGV. This chain's CDR3 is CASSLEGGRVGLAGVRNEQFF.

This sequence joins TRBV6-2 or TRBV6-3 and TRBJ2-1; TCRdb's D call, TRBD2, is unchecked because there is no DNA. There are 15 residues in the CDR3. Germline V gene lookup returns CDR1 MNHEY and CDR2 SVGEGT. CDR3: CALSRAPSSYNEQFF.

V and J are TRBV5-1 and TRBJ1-1; the D call from TCRdb, TRBD1, cannot be confirmed without DNA. Per germline, CDR1 SGHRS and CDR2 YFSETQ. The CDR3 length is 16 residues. The CDR3 loop is CASSPLSGPGNTEAFF. Full variable domain (missing parts from reference TRBV5-1 and TRBJ1-1): KAGVTQTPRYLIKTRGQQVTLSCSPISGHRSVSWYQQTPGQGLQFLFEYFSETQRNKGNFPGRFSGRQFSNSRSEMNVSTLELGDSALYLCASSPLSGPGNTEAFFGQGTRLTVV.